Listed here is a single T cell receptor beta chain. The record originates from a study of blood T cells in healthy people across ages. Primers used in a second PCR of about 6 to 11 cycles were a sample-barcoded 5' primer and a J-beta primer mix. TCRdb independently ran MiXCR on the 5' RACE reads; one entry per CDR3 protein. The sample contains under 1,000,000 distinct CDR3 sequences, roughly 46% of which appear only once. The germline V gene encodes CDR1 SGHVS and CDR2 FQNEAQ. The CDR3 contains 15 residues. V shed 1 base and J 8 bases; nucleotides not matched to a gene: 9. The chain employs TRBV7-8 and TRBJ2-3; TRBD2 matches 7 bases. This clonotype was sampled from a man older than 75 in good health. Sequencing was carried out using blood. The CDR3 bases are TGTGCCAGCAGCTTAGGCGGTCTAGCGGTCGGTACGCAGTATTTT. This codes for CASSLGGLAVGTQYF.